One T cell receptor beta chain is described in this entry. The antigen remains unidentified. The data derive from a study of shared clonotypes between healthy human individuals. General observations from the study: Large depth notwithstanding, sorted-subset sequencing proved incomplete by rarefaction.

Cells designated naive CD8 were CD45RO-negative and were positively selected for CCR7, with terminally differentiated effector memory CD45RA+ cells excluded. Healthy and HIV-negative, the adult donors had no recent acute infections or vaccinations. The donors, all of them Caucasian adults, lived in Nashville, Tennessee. Methods used by the authors: Junction-only sequences produced by ImmunoSEQ had no quality scores, so filtering differed. Profiling relied on immunoSEQ multiplex PCR, and the TCRdb table lists in-frame clones only, not all of them. V and J calls plus clone size are reproduced from that table; the DNA served to infer D and trimming. The data contain millions of clones, roughly 95% of them seen just once; the ten biggest clones take up about 1.1%. The CDR3 consists of 17 residues. V gave up 1 base and J gave up 5 bases, with 21 bases separating them. Germline values: CDR1 SGHDT, CDR2 YYEEEE.

The TCR comes from a man younger than 35 in good health. The specimen was naive CD8+ T cells sorted from blood. The rearrangement links TRBV5-6 to TRBJ2-5, with D tentatively TRBD2 (6 bases). CDR3: CASSLWAGTGEMETQYF. CDR3 bases: TGTGCCAGCAGCTTGTGGGCGGGGACGGGAGAGATGGAGACCCAGTACTTC.